The 24 T cell receptor beta chains presented below share a single source sample, sequenced in a study of vaccination effects on CD4 cells after COVID-19. This table comes from immunoSEQ multiplex PCR, and its TCRdb copy is limited to in-frame clones, with some not included. The sample has some 68,000 clones, 75% to 85% seen once; the top ten hold approximately 1.3%. No antigens are known for them. Expansion of antigen-specific CD4+ T cells with viral peptide pools was carried out by the ViraFEST assay before sequencing. Cultured cells yielded isolated CD4+ T cells after 10 days. As their vaccination, participants received two doses of either BNT162b2 or mRNA-1273. This specimen consisted of CD4+ T cells from PBMCs cultured with HCoV-229E spike peptides, obtained after COVID-19 vaccination. These receptors all come from a human donor who received a COVID-19 vaccine.

The chain employs TRBV6-5 and TRBJ2-2, with unresolved D. Germline V CDR1 and CDR2: MNHEY, SVGAGI. V lost 7 bases to trimming and J lost 7 bases, with 10 bases between them. This CDR3 is built from 12 residues. This CDR3 reads CASTKEDGELFF. In DNA form, the CDR3 reads TGTGCCAGCACTAAAGAGGACGGGGAGCTGTTTTTT.

Here the CDR3 DNA reads TGTGCCACCAGTGACACCACAGGGGGCCAGTACAATGAGCAGTTCTTC. Encoded protein: CATSDTTGGQYNEQFF. J is TRBJ2-1 and V is TRBV24-1; 9 nucleotides align to TRBD1. The CDR3 is made up of 16 amino acids. Trimming at V came to 4 bases and at J to 4 bases, leaving 7 bases not matched to a gene. Germline values: CDR1 KGHDR, CDR2 SFDVKD.

V is TRBV3-1 (or the pseudogene TRBV3-2) and J is TRBJ2-4; D gene uncertain. This CDR3 comprises 17 residues. Trimming shortened V by 3 bases and J by 6 bases, and 21 bases separated the two germline ends. CDR1 LGHDT and CDR2 YNNKEL come from the germline V gene (reference sequence). For the CDR3, the DNA is TGTGCCAGCAGCCACAGCCAAAAAACAGCATCACGAAACATTCAGTACTTC. It specifies CASSHSQKTASRNIQYF.

The rearrangement uses TRBV29-1 and TRBJ1-4; D gene unclear. The CDR3 is made up of 11 amino acids. Germline-derived CDR1 and CDR2 are SQVTM and ANQGSEA. V gave up 3 bases and J gave up 7 bases, with 6 bases separating them. CDR3 bases: TGCAGCGTTGAGGGAGGTGAAAAACTGTTTTTT. Its translation: CSVEGGEKLFF.

This chain connects TRBV2 to TRBJ1-1; 9 bases match TRBD1. Trimming removed 5 bases from V and 5 bases from J; junction bases left unmatched: 9. This CDR3 spans 15 amino acids. Germline values: CDR1 SNHLY, CDR2 FYNNEI. CDR3 in amino acids: CASSYNRGQGTEAFF. The CDR3 DNA reads TGTGCCAGCAGTTATAACAGGGGGCAAGGGACTGAAGCTTTCTTT.

The V call is TRBV7-3, the J call TRBJ2-2; D is unclear. Germline-derived CDR1 and CDR2 are SGHTA and FQGTGA. Trimming left V 6 bases short and J 6 bases short, with 17 bases between. This CDR3 is 15 amino acids long. The CDR3 protein is CASRVFGAGAGELFF. The DNA of the CDR3 is TGTGCCAGCAGGGTTTTTGGAGCTGGGGCCGGGGAGCTGTTTTTT.

The chain combines TRBV6-2 or TRBV6-3 with TRBJ1-5; maybe TRBD1 (6 bases). CDR1 and CDR2 (germline): MNHEY, SVGEGT. With 1 base removed from V and 3 bases from J, the gap between germline ends came to 13 bases. The CDR3 is 16 amino acids. The CDR3 sequence is CASSYLRGVTNQPQHF. CDR3 DNA sequence: TGTGCCAGCAGTTACTTAAGGGGGGTTACCAATCAGCCCCAGCATTTT.

This sequence joins TRBV9 and TRBJ2-6; 7 nucleotides match TRBD1. The V and J ends lost 4 bases and 1 base, in that order; junction bases with no gene match: 2. The CDR3 extends over 15 amino acids. Germline assignment: CDR1 SGDLS and CDR2 YYNGEE. This CDR3 reads CASSLTGSGANVLTF. The DNA of the CDR3 is TGTGCCAGCAGCCTGACAGGGTCTGGGGCCAACGTCCTGACTTTC.

In this sample, this clone turned up a few times. The chain has TRBV4-2 and TRBJ1-2; no firm D call. There are 15 residues in the CDR3. The germline V gene encodes CDR1 LGHNA and CDR2 YNFKEQ. The V gene lost 0 bases and the J gene lost 3 bases, with 11 bases spanning the gap. Here the CDR3 DNA reads TGTGCCAGCAGCCAAGATTCGTCAGAATACTATGGCTACACCTTC. Amino acids: CASSQDSSEYYGYTF.

V usage is TRBV5-8 and J usage is TRBJ1-6; D is uncertain. This CDR3 comprises 16 residues. Germline V gives CDR1 SGHTS, CDR2 YDEGEE. V gave up 1 base and J gave up 7 bases, with 15 bases separating them. The CDR3 is CASSLSKGVTNSPLHF. CDR3 sequence (DNA): TGTGCCAGCAGCTTGTCGAAGGGCGTCACGAATTCACCCCTCCACTTT.

This chain connects TRBV25-1 to TRBJ2-5; TRBD2 might be the D (7 bases). With 4 bases removed from V and 5 bases from J, the gap between germline ends came to 14 bases. The CDR3 is 14 amino acids. Germline CDR1 is MGHDK and CDR2 is SYGVNS. CDR3 protein: CASSGAGARETQYF. In DNA form, the CDR3 reads TGTGCCAGCAGTGGTGCGGGGGCGCGGGAGACCCAGTACTTC.

This clone occurred once. The chain is built from TRBV6-1 and TRBJ2-5, with D possibly being TRBD2 (5 bases). Per germline, CDR1 MNHNS and CDR2 SASEGT. The V gene lost 3 bases and the J gene lost 7 bases, with 12 bases spanning the gap. The CDR3 consists of 13 residues. CDR3 in DNA: TGTGCCAGCAGTGAGATAGAACGGGGGACCCAGTACTTC. Amino acid sequence: CASSEIERGTQYF.

The V and J genes are TRBV18 and TRBJ2-3; D is unresolved. The CDR3 is 14 residues long. Germline CDR1 is KGHSH and CDR2 is LQKENI. The V end was cut by 0 bases, the J end by 6 bases, with 10 bases between. The CDR3, as DNA: TGTGCCAGCTCACCACCGGCAAGTGTGGATACGCAGTATTTT. Translation gives CASSPPASVDTQYF.

The chain carries TRBV10-1 and TRBJ1-6; tentative D call: TRBD1 (5 bases). Germline CDR1 WNHNN, CDR2 SYGVQD (reference sequence). The CDR3 has 12 residues. V lost 5 bases and J 7 bases, leaving 6 bases between the germline ends. CDR3 residues: CASSPGNSPLHF. In nucleotides, the CDR3 is TGCGCCAGCAGTCCAGGGAATTCACCCCTCCACTTT.

The chain employs TRBV7-2 and TRBJ2-3; no definite D call. The V end lost 4 bases, the J end lost 0 bases, and 8 bases lay between the germline ends. There are 14 residues in the CDR3. The germline V gene has CDR1 SGHTA and CDR2 FQGNSA. CDR3 amino acids: CASSYKQSTDTQYF. Written as DNA, the CDR3 is TGTGCCAGCAGCTATAAACAGAGCACAGATACGCAGTATTTT.

This clone was seen just once. This chain connects TRBV2 to TRBJ2-3; TRBD2 agrees at 8 bases. CDR1 and CDR2 (germline): SNHLY, FYNNEI. The V and J ends lost 6 bases and 6 bases, in that order; junction bases with no gene match: 5. The CDR3 has 13 amino acids. Here the CDR3 DNA reads TGTGCCAGCAGGGGACTAGTGGTGGATACGCAGTATTTT. Encoded protein: CASRGLVVDTQYF.

This clone occurred once. The V gene is TRBV5-1, the J gene TRBJ1-1; possibly TRBD1 for D (6 bases). The V and J ends lost 1 base and 4 bases respectively, with 11 bases between them. CDR1 SGHRS and CDR2 YFSETQ come from the germline V gene. The CDR3 totals 14 residues. The CDR3 DNA reads as TGCGCCAGCAGCTTGAGACAGGAGAGCACTGAAGCTTTCTTT. It is translated as CASSLRQESTEAFF. Supplemented by reference TRBV5-1 and TRBJ1-1, the full variable domain reads KAGVTQTPRYLIKTRGQQVTLSCSPISGHRSVSWYQQTPGQGLQFLFEYFSETQRNKGNFPGRFSGRQFSNSRSEMNVSTLELGDSALYLCASSLRQESTEAFFGQGTRLTVV.

The V call is TRBV6-1, the J call TRBJ1-5; perhaps TRBD1 as D (6 bases). The CDR3 loop spans 15 amino acids. Germline values: CDR1 MNHNS, CDR2 SASEGT. The V and J ends lost 3 bases and 5 bases respectively, with 14 bases between them. The DNA for the CDR3 is TGTGCCAGCAGTGAGGGCGGACAGCTTTATCAGCCCCAGCATTTT. Protein sequence: CASSEGGQLYQPQHF.

This chain links TRBV2 with TRBJ1-5; 9 bases agree with TRBD1. The junction had 8 bases not matched to a gene; V was cut back by 8 bases and J by 6 bases. Per germline, CDR1 SNHLY and CDR2 FYNNEI. The CDR3 contains 14 residues. The CDR3: CASQGQGVPQPQHF. The CDR3 DNA reads as TGTGCCAGCCAGGGACAGGGCGTCCCTCAGCCCCAGCATTTT.

This clone was counted a single time. The chain combines TRBV18 with TRBJ1-2; 7 nucleotides agree with TRBD1. The CDR3 runs 13 residues. Losses at the gene ends were 2 bases for V and 4 bases for J; bases not matched to a gene: 1. Germline CDR1 is KGHSH and CDR2 is LQKENI. CDR3 bases: TGTGCCAGCTCACCAGACAGGGCCTATGGCTACACCTTC. This encodes CASSPDRAYGYTF.

CDR3 in DNA: TGTGCCAGCAGCTTAGAGTGGGGAAGTGGCTACACCTTC. It specifies CASSLEWGSGYTF. This rearrangement joins TRBV7-9 to TRBJ1-2, with D uncertain. CDR1 SEHNR and CDR2 FQNEAQ come from the germline V gene (reference sequence). The CDR3 length is 13 residues. Deletions cut 1 base from V and 7 bases from J, with 10 bases between.

The chain employs TRBV28 and TRBJ2-7; TRBD1 matches at 7 bases. V gave up 5 bases and J gave up 7 bases; unmatched junction bases: 11. Per germline, CDR1 MDHEN and CDR2 SYDVKM. The CDR3 length is 14 residues. The CDR3 is CASSVLDRAWEQYV. CDR3 nucleotide sequence: TGTGCCAGCAGTGTACTAGACAGGGCGTGGGAGCAGTACGTC.

V usage is TRBV14 and J usage is TRBJ2-5, with a possible D match to TRBD1 (8 bases). This CDR3 is 16 amino acids long. The V end was cut by 5 bases, the J end by 2 bases, with 18 bases between. CDR1 is SGHDN, CDR2 FVKESK, per germline. The CDR3 sequence is CASSVRQGRGQETQYF. CDR3 bases: TGTGCCAGCAGCGTTCGACAGGGGAGGGGGCAAGAGACCCAGTACTTC.

The chain has TRBV6-1 and TRBJ2-1; D is ambiguous. The CDR3 runs to 16 residues. V was shortened by 4 bases and J by 0 bases, with 13 bases between the two germline ends. Looked up from germline, CDR1 is MNHNS and CDR2 is SASEGT. CDR3 sequence (DNA): TGTGCCAGCAGTGGAGAACGGCCTACCTCCTACAATGAGCAGTTCTTC. As protein: CASSGERPTSYNEQFF.